Each of the 22 T cell receptor beta chains below was sequenced from the same sample in a study of cytomegalovirus exposure and HLA in healthy donors. PCR involved 60 Vbeta and 13 Jbeta primers. Only in-frame clones appear in the TCRdb table, and some are missing; sequencing was by immunoSEQ multiplex PCR. This sample has about 180,000 clones, with approximately 80% found just once. Sequences were obtained from PBMCs. The receptors were sampled from a man between 18 and 29 years old in good health and CMV-seronegative.

The rearrangement joins TRBV19 to TRBJ2-7; 9 bases agree with TRBD1. The CDR3 spans 14 residues. Germline V gene lookup returns CDR1 LNHDA and CDR2 SQIVND (reference sequence). Losses at the gene ends were 5 bases for V and 3 bases for J; bases not matched to a gene: 5. In DNA, the CDR3 is TGTGCCAGTAGTGTGGGACAGGGATACTACGAGCAGTACTTC. This sequence encodes CASSVGQGYYEQYF.

This rearrangement joins TRBV7-9 to TRBJ2-3; D not certain. V was cut by 3 bases and J by 1 base, with 5 bases left in between. This CDR3 spans 13 amino acids. Germline V lookup: CDR1 SEHNR, CDR2 FQNEAQ (reference sequence). CDR3: CASSFRGTDTQYF. CDR3 DNA sequence: TGTGCCAGCAGCTTCCGAGGCACAGATACGCAGTATTTT. The complete variable domain, with remaining parts taken from reference TRBV7-9 and TRBJ2-3, reads DTGVSQNPRHKITKRGQNVTFRCDPISEHNRLYWYRQTLGQGPEFLTYFQNEAQLEKSRLLSDRFSAERPKGSFSTLEIQRTEQGDSAMYLCASSFRGTDTQYFGPGTRLTVL.

Comment on this clone: Distinct nucleotide sequences in the sample also encode this CDR3. This chain connects TRBV5-6 to TRBJ2-7; 8 bases fit TRBD2. The CDR3 has 14 amino acids. Unmatched junction bases numbered 0, after V lost 0 bases and J lost 1 base. Germline values: CDR1 SGHDT, CDR2 YYEEEE. The CDR3 nucleotides are TGTGCCAGCAGCTTGGCGGGGGGGTCCTACGAGCAGTACTTC. This codes for CASSLAGGSYEQYF.

CDR3 amino acids: CASTTDNSGNTIYF. The CDR3 DNA is TGTGCCAGCACCACCGACAACTCTGGAAACACCATATATTTT. This sequence joins TRBV11-1 and TRBJ1-3; no firm D call. CDR1 and CDR2 (germline): SGHAT, FQDESV (reference sequence). V was shortened by 7 bases and J by 0 bases, with 10 bases between the two germline ends. The CDR3 extends over 14 amino acids.

The J gene is TRBJ2-3, the V gene TRBV5-1; D call uncertain. The CDR3 length is 13 residues. V was shortened by 5 bases and J by 2 bases, with 9 bases between the two germline ends. Germline CDR1 SGHRS, CDR2 YFSETQ. The CDR3 protein is CASRSSYTDTQYF. CDR3 nucleotides: TGCGCCAGCAGATCATCCTACACAGATACGCAGTATTTT.

The rearrangement uses TRBV6-6 and TRBJ1-2, with D uncertain. The CDR3 consists of 14 residues. Germline-derived CDR1 and CDR2 are MNHNY and SVGAGI (reference sequence). Trimming removed 0 bases from V and 3 bases from J, with 8 bases in between. The CDR3 region is CASSYSRSDYGYTF. The CDR3 DNA reads as TGTGCCAGCAGTTACTCCAGATCCGACTATGGCTACACCTTC.

V is TRBV5-4 and J is TRBJ2-5; 7 bases align to TRBD1. Germline V gives CDR1 SGHNT, CDR2 YYREEE (reference sequence). The CDR3 is made up of 15 amino acids. Unmatched junction bases numbered 4, after V lost 0 bases and J lost 2 bases. The CDR3 DNA reads TGTGCCAGCAGCTTGGTAGGGACAGCTCAAGAGACCCAGTACTTC. This translates into CASSLVGTAQETQYF.

The V gene is TRBV6-5, the J gene TRBJ1-1, with 7 bases aligning to TRBD1. The V gene end was trimmed by 7 bases and the J gene end by 2 bases; junction bases not matched to a gene: 4. The germline V gene has CDR1 MNHEY and CDR2 SVGAGI. The CDR3 has 13 amino acids. The CDR3 reads CASTDRDNTEAFF. CDR3 nucleotides: TGTGCCAGCACCGACAGGGACAACACTGAAGCTTTCTTT.

The chain combines TRBV5-1 with TRBJ2-2; D is unclear. Germline values: CDR1 SGHRS, CDR2 YFSETQ. Trimming cost V 4 bases and J 5 bases, with 12 bases left between them. The CDR3 has 14 residues. CDR3 sequence: CASSQRERTGELFF. The CDR3 DNA sequence: TGCGCCAGCAGCCAGCGTGAACGTACCGGGGAGCTGTTTTTT.

The chain carries TRBV4-1 and TRBJ2-5, with TRBD1 identical over 9 bases. The CDR3 runs to 16 residues. CDR1 and CDR2 (germline): MGHRA, YSYEKL. The V gene end was trimmed by 5 bases and the J gene end by 2 bases; junction bases not matched to a gene: 9. This CDR3 reads CASSYTPDRGQETQYF. For the CDR3, the DNA is TGCGCCAGCAGCTACACCCCGGACAGGGGTCAAGAGACCCAGTACTTC.

V is TRBV7-2 and J is TRBJ1-3; 8 bases are shared with TRBD1. Trimming removed 5 bases from V and 3 bases from J; junction bases left unmatched: 6. The CDR3 spans 15 residues. Per the germline V gene, CDR1 is SGHTA and CDR2 is FQGNSA. The CDR3 DNA reads as TGTGCCAGCAGCGGACGGACAGGGAATGGAAACACCATATATTTT. Translation gives CASSGRTGNGNTIYF. The full variable domain, completed using reference TRBV7-2 and TRBJ1-3, is GAGVSQSPSNKVTEKGKDVELRCDPISGHTALYWYRQSLGQGLEFLIYFQGNSAPDKSGLPSDRFSAERTGGSVSTLTIQRTQQEDSAVYLCASSGRTGNGNTIYFGEGSWLTVV.

The V gene is TRBV10-3, the J gene TRBJ2-1; 9 bases map to TRBD2. Germline CDR1 and CDR2: ENHRY and SYGVKD. The V gene end was trimmed by 7 bases and the J gene end by 8 bases; junction bases not matched to a gene: 18. This CDR3 region has 17 residues. Here the CDR3 DNA reads TGTGCCATCACTGACAGGTTGGGCGTGCGGGAGGGTGATGAGCAGTTCTTC. Its protein is CAITDRLGVREGDEQFF.

The chain uses TRBV29-1 and TRBJ1-2, with D tentatively TRBD1 (5 bases). V was cut by 1 base and J by 8 bases, with 11 bases left in between. Germline lookup yields CDR1 SQVTM and CDR2 ANQGSEA. This CDR3 spans 12 amino acids. CDR3 protein: CSVEGQGGGYTF. CDR3 coding DNA: TGCAGCGTTGAAGGCCAGGGTGGCGGCTACACCTTC.

In this sample, this clone turned up a few times. The CDR3 DNA is TGCGCCAGCAGCCCCCAAGGCGGAACTGAAGCTTTCTTT. The encoded protein is CASSPQGGTEAFF. This rearrangement joins TRBV4-3 to TRBJ1-1; D gene ambiguous. CDR1 is LGHNA, CDR2 YSLEER, per germline. This CDR3 spans 13 amino acids. The germline V and J ends were trimmed by 4 bases and 5 bases, with 11 bases remaining between them.

The rearrangement joins TRBV9 to TRBJ1-2; the match to TRBD1 covers 7 bases. The J segment lost 3 bases and the V segment lost 3 bases, leaving 5 bases of the junction unmatched. Looked up from germline, CDR1 is SGDLS and CDR2 is YYNGEE. This CDR3 has 14 amino acids. The DNA for the CDR3 is TGTGCCAGCAGCGGGTACGGGACAGACTATGGCTACACCTTC. It translates to CASSGYGTDYGYTF.

The rearrangement uses TRBV19 and TRBJ1-4; no clear D. The CDR3 has 15 residues. Germline loops: CDR1 LNHDA, CDR2 SQIVND (reference sequence). V lost 3 bases, J lost 7 bases, and 15 bases lay in between. The DNA for the CDR3 is TGTGCCAGTAGTATCGGAGGGTCTGTTGGTGAAAAACTGTTTTTT. Amino acid sequence: CASSIGGSVGEKLFF. The complete variable domain, with remaining parts taken from reference TRBV19 and TRBJ1-4, reads DGGITQSPKYLFRKEGQNVTLSCEQNLNHDAMYWYRQDPGQGLRLIYYSQIVNDFQKGDIAEGYSVSREKKESFPLTVTSAQKNPTAFYLCASSIGGSVGEKLFFGSGTQLSVL.

This clone was found a few times. The chain links TRBV6-4 to TRBJ2-3; TRBD1 matches 7 bases. The CDR3 spans 15 residues. V was clipped by 0 bases and J by 0 bases; unmatched bases: 0. CDR1 is MRHNA, CDR2 SNTAGT, per germline. The CDR3 spells CASSDSQGSTDTQYF. The DNA for the CDR3 is TGTGCCAGCAGTGACTCACAGGGGAGCACAGATACGCAGTATTTT.

V usage is TRBV19 and J usage is TRBJ2-7; TRBD2 is a possible D gene (5 bases). The V end lost 6 bases, the J end lost 3 bases, and 12 bases lay between the germline ends. Germline CDR1 reads LNHDA; CDR2 reads SQIVND (reference sequence). The CDR3 has 13 residues. CDR3 region: CASSFTRFYEQYF. The CDR3 DNA is TGTGCCAGTAGCTTTACTAGGTTCTACGAGCAGTACTTC.

This clone was detected once. At one of its ends the junction is not consistent with the germline gene, which may arise from a read error. This chain uses TRBV7-9 with TRBJ2-7, with D possibly being TRBD2 (5 bases). Germline V gene data show CDR1 as SEHNR and CDR2 as FQNEAQ (reference sequence). This CDR3 region has 12 residues. CDR3 nucleotides: TGTTCCAGCAGCTTAGACCGGGGCGAGCAGTACTTC. Its protein product is CSSSLDRGEQYF.

The chain is built from TRBV6-5 and TRBJ2-1; 8 nucleotides agree with TRBD2. Looked up from germline, CDR1 is MNHEY and CDR2 is SVGAGI. This CDR3 has 15 amino acids. The ends lost 7 bases at V and 0 bases at J; junction bases unmatched: 5. CDR3 residues: CASTPGLDSYNEQFF. As DNA, the CDR3 is TGTGCCAGCACTCCGGGACTAGACTCCTACAATGAGCAGTTCTTC.

V gene TRBV9 combines with J gene TRBJ1-5; no definite D call. CDR3 size: 15 residues. V lost 2 bases to trimming and J lost 0 bases, with 9 bases between them. Per germline, CDR1 SGDLS and CDR2 YYNGEE. CDR3 in amino acids: CASSVDGYSNQPQHF. Written as DNA, the CDR3 is TGTGCCAGCAGCGTTGACGGGTATAGCAATCAGCCCCAGCATTTT.

The chain is built from TRBV7-6 and TRBJ1-5; D ambiguous. V was pared by 1 base and J by 5 bases, with 12 bases between. CDR1 is SGHVS and CDR2 is FNYEAQ in the germline V gene. There are 15 residues in the CDR3. CDR3 nucleotides: TGTGCCAGCAGCTTAGGCGGAGGGTGCGATCAGCCCCAGCATTTT. Amino acid sequence: CASSLGGGCDQPQHF.